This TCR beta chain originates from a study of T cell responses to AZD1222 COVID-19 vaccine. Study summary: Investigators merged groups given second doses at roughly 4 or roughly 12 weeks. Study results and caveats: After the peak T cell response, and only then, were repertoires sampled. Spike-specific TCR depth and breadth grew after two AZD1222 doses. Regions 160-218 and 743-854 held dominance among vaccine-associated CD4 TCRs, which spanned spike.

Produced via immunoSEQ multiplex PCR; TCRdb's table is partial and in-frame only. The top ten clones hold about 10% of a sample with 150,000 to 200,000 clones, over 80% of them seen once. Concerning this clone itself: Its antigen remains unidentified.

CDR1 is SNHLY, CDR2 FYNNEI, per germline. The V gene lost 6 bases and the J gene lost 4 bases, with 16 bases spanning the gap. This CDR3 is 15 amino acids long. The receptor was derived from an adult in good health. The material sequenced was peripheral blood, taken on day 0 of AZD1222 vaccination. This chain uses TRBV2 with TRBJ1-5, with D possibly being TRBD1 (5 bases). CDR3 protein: CASRGDRMGNQPQHF. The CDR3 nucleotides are TGTGCCAGCAGGGGGGACCGCATGGGGAATCAGCCCCAGCATTTT. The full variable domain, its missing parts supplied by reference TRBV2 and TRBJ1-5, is EPEVTQTPSHQVTQMGQEVILRCVPISNHLYFYWYRQILGQKVEFLVSFYNNEISEKSEIFDDQFSVERPDGSNFTLKIRSTKLEDSAMYFCASRGDRMGNQPQHFGDGTRLSIL.